These 18 T cell receptor beta chains came from one sample sequenced in a study of cytomegalovirus exposure and HLA in healthy donors. The PCR had 60 Vbeta and 13 Jbeta primers. Sequenced by immunoSEQ multiplex PCR; TCRdb stores in-frame clones only, minus some. This sample contains 100,000 to 150,000 clones. The sequenced sample was PBMCs. These receptors were collected from a man younger than 35 in good health and CMV-seronegative.

V usage is TRBV7-6 and J usage is TRBJ2-7; the match to TRBD2 covers 11 bases. CDR3 length: 16 residues. After removal of 0 bases from V and 6 bases from J, the junction contained 7 bases not matched to a gene. Germline values: CDR1 SGHVS, CDR2 FNYEAQ. CDR3: CASSLAVTSGRGEQYF. In nucleotides, the CDR3 is TGTGCCAGCAGCTTAGCCGTAACTAGCGGGAGAGGCGAGCAGTACTTC.

The chain recombines TRBV27 with TRBJ2-2; the match to TRBD2 covers 9 bases. Looked up from germline, CDR1 is MNHEY and CDR2 is SMNVEV (reference sequence). With V trimmed by 5 bases and J by 7 bases, 11 bases remained unmatched. This CDR3 is 16 amino acids long. CDR3 sequence: CASSPRREGRFGELFF. DNA for the CDR3: TGTGCCAGCAGTCCCCGGCGGGAGGGTCGGTTCGGGGAGCTGTTTTTT.

This chain uses TRBV6-5 with TRBJ1-2; D is possibly TRBD1 (6 bases). The CDR3 spans 13 residues. V shed 8 bases and J shed 4 bases, with 14 bases lying between them. The germline CDR1 and CDR2 sequences are MNHEY and SVGAGI. The CDR3 loop reads CASATGWGYGYTF. For the CDR3, the DNA is TGTGCCAGCGCTACAGGGTGGGGCTATGGCTACACCTTC.

The V call is TRBV6-1, the J call TRBJ2-3; 8 nucleotides match TRBD1. Trimming cost V 7 bases and J 2 bases; bases outside gene matches: 5. Per the germline V gene, CDR1 is MNHNS and CDR2 is SASEGT. The CDR3 spans 14 residues. The CDR3 coding sequence is TGTGCCAGCACCAGGACAGGGACCACAGATACGCAGTATTTT. Translating gives CASTRTGTTDTQYF.

The chain is built from TRBV11-1 and TRBJ1-2; D unclear. This CDR3 comprises 13 residues. Trimming removed 5 bases from V and 4 bases from J, with 11 bases in between. The V gene's germline CDR1 is SGHAT and CDR2 FQDESV (reference sequence). The CDR3 DNA follows: TGTGCCAGCAGCCCTTCCAGATCCTATGGCTACACCTTC. It encodes CASSPSRSYGYTF.

The chain carries TRBV9 and TRBJ1-3, with 7 nucleotides matching TRBD1. Germline V CDR1 and CDR2: SGDLS, YYNGEE. The CDR3 consists of 15 residues. Germline trimming cut 4 bases from V and 0 bases from J; bases unmatched to any gene: 4. DNA of the CDR3: TGTGCCAGCAGCTTGACAGGGACCTCTGGAAACACCATATATTTT. Residues: CASSLTGTSGNTIYF.

V gene TRBV6-1 combines with J gene TRBJ2-7; possibly TRBD1 for D (6 bases). CDR3 length: 14 amino acids. Between the trimmed V and J ends, which lost 3 bases and 4 bases, there was a span of 13 bases. Germline CDR1 is MNHNS and CDR2 is SASEGT. The CDR3 sequence is CASSDWGPGYEQYF. CDR3 bases: TGTGCCAGCAGTGATTGGGGGCCTGGGTACGAGCAGTACTTC.

The rearrangement uses TRBV2 and TRBJ1-5, with D perhaps TRBD1 (6 bases). CDR1 is SNHLY and CDR2 is FYNNEI in the germline V gene. The CDR3 has 16 amino acids. V was clipped by 6 bases and J by 0 bases, with 15 bases between them. As DNA, the CDR3 is TGTGCCAGCAGGTTGACAGGAGGAAATAGCAATCAGCCCCAGCATTTT. Encoded protein: CASRLTGGNSNQPQHF.

The genes are TRBV19 and TRBJ1-1, with D tentatively TRBD1 (5 bases). The CDR3 totals 15 residues. The V gene's germline CDR1 is LNHDA and CDR2 SQIVND (reference sequence). Trimming took off 6 bases at V and 1 base at J, with 15 bases between the two ends. DNA for the CDR3: TGTGCCAGTAGGGGCGGGGCACTCCAGAACACTGAAGCTTTCTTT. Encoded protein: CASRGGALQNTEAFF. The variable domain in full, with the rest retrieved from reference TRBV19 and TRBJ1-1, is DGGITQSPKYLFRKEGQNVTLSCEQNLNHDAMYWYRQDPGQGLRLIYYSQIVNDFQKGDIAEGYSVSREKKESFPLTVTSAQKNPTAFYLCASRGGALQNTEAFFGQGTRLTVV.

A remark on this clone: Compared with germline, one end of the junction differs, possibly owing to a read error. This sequence joins TRBV30 and TRBJ2-1; 8 nucleotides line up with TRBD2. The germline CDR1 and CDR2 sequences are GTSNPN and SVGIG (reference sequence). CDR3 length: 15 residues. CDR3 nucleotides: TGTGCCGGGAGTCACGCCGGGACTAGGAACAATGAGCAGTTCTTC. Amino acid sequence: CAGSHAGTRNNEQFF.

The CDR3 nucleotides read TGCGCCAGCAGCTTGGGTGGGACAGGTTGGGGCACTGAAGCTTTCTTT. Its protein product is CASSLGGTGWGTEAFF. J is TRBJ1-1 and V is TRBV5-1; TRBD1 matches 8 bases. The CDR3 is made up of 16 amino acids. Germline CDR1 is SGHRS and CDR2 is YFSETQ. V shed 0 bases and J 4 bases; nucleotides not matched to a gene: 8.

The rearrangement links TRBV5-1 to TRBJ1-1; 7 bases align to TRBD1. The CDR3 has 14 residues. The ends lost 4 bases at V and 1 base at J; junction bases unmatched: 4. From germline, CDR1 is SGHRS and CDR2 YFSETQ. The CDR3 DNA reads TGCGCCAGCAGCAAGGGACAGCCGAACACTGAAGCTTTCTTT. Translated: CASSKGQPNTEAFF.

V and J are TRBV27 and TRBJ2-5, with a possible D match to TRBD2 (5 bases). V lost 5 bases to trimming and J lost 11 bases, with 18 bases between them. The CDR3 has 13 residues. The germline V gene has CDR1 MNHEY and CDR2 SMNVEV (reference sequence). CDR3 amino acids: CASSPSRGLEQYF. The CDR3 nucleotides are TGTGCCAGCAGTCCCTCCCGGGGATTAGAGCAGTACTTC.

This rearrangement joins TRBV29-1 to TRBJ1-1; 7 bases are a match to TRBD1. Germline CDR1 reads SQVTM; CDR2 reads ANQGSEA. CDR3 length equals 12 residues. With V trimmed by 6 bases and J by 1 base, 2 bases remained unmatched. CDR3 protein: CSVNRGNTEAFF. In DNA form, the CDR3 reads TGCAGCGTGAACAGGGGGAACACTGAAGCTTTCTTT.

The CDR3 reads CASSIPGQNSQETQYF. DNA of the CDR3: TGTGCCAGCAGCATACCGGGACAGAATTCCCAAGAGACCCAGTACTTC. The rearrangement uses TRBV5-6 and TRBJ2-5, with 7 bases fitting TRBD1. The length of the CDR3 is 16 residues. Germline CDR1 reads SGHDT; CDR2 reads YYEEEE. Trimming at V came to 4 bases and at J to 1 base, leaving 10 bases not matched to a gene.

The rearrangement uses TRBV19 and TRBJ1-1; 9 bases are shared with TRBD1. The CDR3 is 17 amino acids. With V trimmed by 3 bases and J by 7 bases, 15 bases remained unmatched. Per the germline V gene, CDR1 is LNHDA and CDR2 is SQIVND (reference sequence). The CDR3 DNA is TGTGCCAGTAGTATCTTAGAGGGACAGGGTTCGATCTATGAAGCTTTCTTT. The encoded protein is CASSILEGQGSIYEAFF.

The rearrangement joins TRBV6-5 to TRBJ2-2; D gene ambiguous. The V end lost 5 bases, the J end lost 4 bases, and 14 bases lay between the germline ends. The length of the CDR3 is 15 residues. From germline, CDR1 is MNHEY and CDR2 SVGAGI. For the CDR3, the DNA is TGTGCCAGCAGTCTTGGCCTAGAAGGCACCGGGGAGCTGTTTTTT. This sequence encodes CASSLGLEGTGELFF.

The rearrangement links TRBV5-1 to TRBJ2-3; 10 bases map to TRBD2. CDR3 length equals 18 residues. V was pared by 4 bases and J by 0 bases, with 11 bases of the junction left unmatched. CDR1 and CDR2 from the germline V gene are SGHRS and YFSETQ. The CDR3 loop reads CASSISGTSALSTDTQYF. CDR3 coding DNA: TGCGCCAGCAGCATTTCCGGGACTAGCGCGCTTAGCACAGATACGCAGTATTTT.